This T cell receptor (beta chain) comes out of a study of a mutant IDH1 vaccine in newly diagnosed glioma. At the level of the study: Patients got their first vaccination 4-6 weeks after radiotherapy alone, or with temozolomide cycles.

Of note for this clone: Antigen specificity is unknown.

Points from the study as a whole: The occurrence of vaccine-induced immune responses was seen in around 95% of patients.

Here immunoSEQ multiplex PCR was the method, and the copy in TCRdb shows in-frame clones only, minus some. The profile shows more than 55,000 clones, roughly 80% of them singletons. Time point here: week 35, safety follow-up. All doses held 300 ug of mutant IDH1 20-mer peptide, with topical imiquimod. Eight vaccine doses were administered to patients at weeks 1, 3, 5, 7, 11, 15, 19 and 23. The donor cohort comprised cases of new WHO grade 3 or 4 IDH1-mutant, ATRX-lost astrocytoma. This TCR was recovered from a man aged 25-40 years with glioma. The sequencing used PBMCs, collected from a glioma patient whose treatment included an IDH1 peptide vaccine.

CDR3 DNA: TGTGCCAGCAGCCCCGCCCTAGCGGGGGGTGTGAAGACCCAGTACTTC. This sequence encodes CASSPALAGGVKTQYF. The V gene is TRBV5-4, the J gene TRBJ2-5; TRBD2 aligns across 11 bases. Looked up from germline, CDR1 is SGHNT and CDR2 is YYREEE (reference sequence). The CDR3 sequence is 16 residues long. The V and J ends lost 4 bases and 6 bases, in that order; junction bases with no gene match: 11.